This T cell receptor (beta chain) was sequenced in a study of neurological immune-mediated disorders. Study findings and constraints: Phylogenetic grouping assigned the repertoires of 18 of 34 multiple sclerosis patients to a single cluster of related CDR3 sequences. This cluster may be a repertoire-level signature. The study found no CDR3 amino acid sequences shared by expanded clones across subjects, suggesting private repertoires in all groups. Any association between clinical or MRI features and the multiple sclerosis repertoire cluster was absent.

Template-switch 5'RACE cDNA synthesis added a 10-nucleotide unique molecular identifier. TCRdb itself ran the 5' RACE reads through MiXCR, one entry per CDR3 protein. The sample has some 57,000 distinct CDR3 sequences, under 3.5% seen once. Ten or more counts support this clonotype. Its antigen is currently unknown. Trimming cost V 4 bases and J 2 bases; bases outside gene matches: 9. The CDR3 extends over 16 amino acids. V and J are TRBV12-3 or TRBV12-4 and TRBJ2-3; 7 bases fit TRBD2. The receptor was derived from a woman aged 55-75 years with multiple sclerosis. The sequenced sample was PBMCs. The CDR3 bases are TGTGCCAGCAGTTGGTCGGGGGGTCCCCTCACAGATACGCAGTATTTT. This codes for CASSWSGGPLTDTQYF.